This T cell receptor beta chain derives from a study of OX40 agonist ivuxolimab in advanced cancers. Germline lookup yields CDR1 MNHEY and CDR2 SVGAGI. This CDR3 has 14 amino acids. The V end was cut by 6 bases, the J end by 2 bases, with 10 bases between. TCRdb keeps only in-frame clones here, not all; method: immunoSEQ multiplex PCR. The sample records over 50,000 clones, approximately 86% being singletons. This TCR derives from an adult with an advanced solid tumor such as melanoma, head and neck, liver or kidney cancer. The chain combines TRBV6-5 with TRBJ2-2; D uncertain. Sample: CD4+ or CD8+ T cells sorted from blood, taken in a trial of the OX40 agonist ivuxolimab. The CDR3 region is CASRPRTNTGELFF. The CDR3 DNA reads as TGTGCCAGCAGGCCACGCACCAACACCGGGGAGCTGTTTTTT.